These 22 T cell receptor beta chains came from one sample sequenced in a study of Graves' ophthalmopathy and Graves' hyperthyroidism. Beta-chain TCR CDR3 regions were amplified from RNA transcripts. RT-PCR was first run with HTBI primers, then multiplex PCR in a second round. From the multiplex PCR reads, TCRdb called clonotypes with MiXCR, one entry per CDR3 protein. The sample has hundreds of thousands of distinct CDR3 sequences, roughly two fifths seen once. The sequenced sample consisted of peripheral blood. The origin of the receptors is an adult man with Graves' ophthalmopathy.

In this sample, this clonotype turned up many times. This chain connects TRBV20-1 to TRBJ2-7, with TRBD2 matching 8 bases. This CDR3 has 13 amino acids. J gave up 4 bases and V 3 bases, and 5 bases lay outside the gene matches. CDR1 is DFQATT and CDR2 is SNEGSKA in the germline V gene (reference sequence). CDR3 bases: TGCAGTGCTAGTGACGGGAGGGGTTACGAGCAGTACTTC. Protein sequence: CSASDGRGYEQYF.

This clonotype occurred many times. The chain recombines TRBV20-1 with TRBJ1-5, with 10 bases that match TRBD1. CDR1 DFQATT and CDR2 SNEGSKA come from the germline V gene (reference sequence). The ends lost 1 base at V and 16 bases at J; junction bases unmatched: 7. This CDR3 region has 12 residues. CDR3 nucleotides: TGCAGTGCTAGAGTTCCGGGACAGGGGAAACATTTT. Its protein is CSARVPGQGKHF.

Notes on this clonotype: With a much larger clone just one base away, this may be a read error. The chain joins TRBV2 to TRBJ1-5, with D possibly TRBD1 on 5 matching bases. The CDR3 has 15 residues. CDR1 is SNHLY and CDR2 is FYNNEI in the germline V gene. CDR3: CASSPGGGVNQTQHF. The CDR3 DNA sequence: TGTGCCAGCAGCCCTGGGGGGGGTGTCAATCAGACCCAGCATTTT.

This clonotype was recorded many times. The chain recombines TRBV29-1 with TRBJ1-1; possible D gene TRBD1, 5 bases. Deletions cut 1 base from V and 2 bases from J, with 11 bases between. This CDR3 has 14 residues. Germline V CDR1 and CDR2: SQVTM, ANQGSEA. CDR3 sequence reads: CSVEVGLHNTEAFF. CDR3 DNA: TGCAGCGTTGAAGTGGGACTTCACAACACTGAAGCTTTCTTT.

This clonotype was seen ten or more times. V and J are TRBV7-9 and TRBJ2-5; no clear D. V lost 5 bases and J lost 5, with 12 bases in between. The CDR3 sequence is 13 residues long. Germline V gene sequence: CDR1 SEHNR, CDR2 FQNEAQ (reference sequence). The CDR3 DNA reads TGTGCCAGCAGCCGCACTTATCAGGAGACCCAGTACTTC. Encoded protein: CASSRTYQETQYF.

This clonotype was counted many times. The J gene is TRBJ2-2, the V gene TRBV9; TRBD2 aligns across 8 bases. Germline values: CDR1 SGDLS, CDR2 YYNGEE. This CDR3 comprises 15 residues. V lost 1 base, J lost 5 bases, and 4 bases stayed unmatched. The CDR3: CASSVSGRVTGELFF. DNA of the CDR3: TGTGCCAGCAGCGTAAGCGGGAGAGTAACCGGGGAGCTGTTTTTT. Using reference TRBV9 and TRBJ2-2 for the parts outside the CDR3, the full variable domain is DSGVTQTPKHLITATGQRVTLRCSPRSGDLSVYWYQQSLDQGLQFLIQYYNGEERAKGNILERFSAQQFPDLHSELNLSSLELGDSALYFCASSVSGRVTGELFFGEGSRLTVL.

The rearrangement links TRBV5-1 to TRBJ2-5, with a tentative D call TRBD1 (5 bases). V was pared by 0 bases and J by 2 bases, with 11 bases between. This CDR3 spans 15 amino acids. The germline CDR1 and CDR2 sequences are SGHRS and YFSETQ. CDR3 bases: TGCGCCAGCAGCTTGGATGCGGCAGGGCAAGAGACCCAGTACTTC. It is translated as CASSLDAAGQETQYF.

This clonotype was seen repeatedly, ten times or more. The genes are TRBV5-8 and TRBJ2-6; D not resolved. Trimming left V 1 base short and J 2 bases short, with 4 bases between. Looked up from germline, CDR1 is SGHTS and CDR2 is YDEGEE. CDR3 size: 14 residues. Written as DNA, the CDR3 is TGTGCCAGCAGCTTGTACGCTGGGGCCAACGTCCTGACTTTC. Translation: CASSLYAGANVLTF.

This clonotype was seen only a few times. The rearrangement links TRBV5-1 to TRBJ1-1, with D maybe TRBD1 (5 bases). Germline CDR1 is SGHRS and CDR2 is YFSETQ. The ends were cut back, 0 bases at V and 1 base at J, with 7 bases in the middle. The CDR3 is 14 residues long. The CDR3, as DNA: TGCGCCAGCAGCTTGGATACAGGGAACACTGAAGCTTTCTTT. Translated: CASSLDTGNTEAFF.

Turning to this clonotype: This may come from a read error, since a much larger clone is one base off. The V gene is TRBV9, the J gene TRBJ2-1; the D gene is possibly TRBD2 (10 bases). This CDR3 has 18 amino acids. CDR1 and CDR2 from the germline V gene are SGDLS and YYNGEE. V gave up 0 bases and J gave up 6 bases, with 22 bases separating them. CDR3 sequence reads: CASSVVDRGAGGLNEQFF. The CDR3 bases are TGTGCCAGCAGCGTAGTGGACAGGGGAGCGGGAGGGCTCAATGAGCAGTTCTTC. Drawing the rest from reference TRBV9 and TRBJ2-1, the complete variable domain is DSGVTQTPKHLITATGQRVTLRCSPRSGDLSVYWYQQSLDQGLQFLIQYYNGEERAKGNILERFSAQQFPDLHSELNLSSLELGDSALYFCASSVVDRGAGGLNEQFFGPGTRLTVL.

This chain joins TRBV24-1 and TRBJ1-1; possible D gene TRBD1, 5 bases. CDR1 and CDR2 from the germline V gene are KGHDR and SFDVKD. There are 13 residues in the CDR3. The ends were cut back, 3 bases at V and 3 bases at J, with 7 bases in the middle. CDR3 amino acids: CATSDGGDTEAFF. CDR3 DNA sequence: TGTGCCACCAGTGATGGGGGGGACACTGAAGCTTTCTTT.

This clonotype has more than one count but fewer than ten. Sequence at one end of the junction differs from germline and may be a read error. This chain joins TRBV12-5 and TRBJ1-6; 9 bases map to TRBD1. Germline-derived CDR1 and CDR2 are LGHNT and FRNRAP. The CDR3 contains 15 residues. The DNA of the CDR3 is TGTGCTAATGGTTCCACCGGGACAGGGTACTCACCCCTCCACTTT. Protein product: CANGSTGTGYSPLHF.

The chain joins TRBV12-5 to TRBJ2-7; maybe TRBD2 (6 bases). Germline V gives CDR1 LGHNT, CDR2 FRNRAP. Trimming pared 2 bases from V and 2 bases from J, leaving 16 bases between. This CDR3 contains 16 residues. DNA for the CDR3: TGTGCTAGTGGTTTGACCGGGGCAGGGAGGACCTACGAGCAGTACTTC. This encodes CASGLTGAGRTYEQYF.

This rearrangement joins TRBV10-3 to TRBJ2-1; 9 bases are shared with TRBD1. The germline CDR1 and CDR2 sequences are ENHRY and SYGVKD. After removal of 6 bases from V and 5 bases from J, the junction contained 2 bases not matched to a gene. The CDR3 extends over 13 amino acids. This CDR3 is CAISRDRDNEQFF. The CDR3 bases are TGTGCCATCAGCCGGGACAGGGACAATGAGCAGTTCTTC.

This clonotype was seen a single time. This chain uses TRBV7-1 with TRBJ2-7, with 9 positions matching TRBD1. TRBV7-1 is identified as an open reading frame with a role that is uncertain. J gave up 7 bases and V 8 bases, and 18 bases lay outside the gene matches. CDR3 length: 16 amino acids. This CDR3 is CASRARLSGTGREQYF. Written as DNA, the CDR3 is TGTGCCAGCCGCGCCAGGTTGAGCGGGACAGGGCGTGAGCAGTACTTC.

The J gene is TRBJ2-7, the V gene TRBV2; no firm D call. The CDR3 is 11 residues long. The V gene's germline CDR1 is SNHLY and CDR2 FYNNEI. Trimming removed 6 bases from V and 7 bases from J, with 10 bases in between. The CDR3 DNA reads as TGTGCCAGCAGCCGCAACAATGAGCAGTACTTC. Amino acids: CASSRNNEQYF.

Worth noting for this clonotype: This may arise from a read error, as a much more abundant clone is one base away. This rearrangement joins TRBV20-1 to TRBJ1-2; TRBD1 matches 9 bases. Germline CDR1 is DFQATT and CDR2 is SNEGSKA (reference sequence). J lost 7 bases, V lost 3 bases, and 6 bases had no gene match. There are 13 residues in the CDR3. CDR3 nucleotide sequence: TGCAGTGCTAGTGACAGGGGGGAAGGTGGCTACACCTTC. Amino acid sequence: CSASDRGEGGYTF.

The rearrangement uses TRBV29-1 and TRBJ1-2; possible D gene TRBD1, 5 bases. The CDR3 runs 13 residues. Between the trimmed V and J ends, which lost 8 bases and 4 bases, there was a span of 17 bases. Germline V gene sequence: CDR1 SQVTM, CDR2 ANQGSEA. In DNA, the CDR3 is TGCAGCAGTGAATGGAGAGGGGCCTATGGCTACACCTTC. This translates into CSSEWRGAYGYTF.

At least ten counts were recorded for this clonotype. The CDR3 protein is CASSQGNPLEQYF. CDR3 DNA: TGTGCCAGCAGCCAAGGGAACCCCCTCGAGCAGTACTTC. V usage is TRBV14 and J usage is TRBJ2-7; D ambiguous. Trimming cost V 1 base and J 6 bases, with 10 bases left between them. The CDR3 extends over 13 amino acids. Germline V CDR1 and CDR2: SGHDN, FVKESK. The whole variable domain, filled in from reference TRBV14 and TRBJ2-7, reads EAGVTQFPSHSVIEKGQTVTLRCDPISGHDNLYWYRRVMGKEIKFLLHFVKESKQDESGMPNNRFLAERTGGTYSTLKVQPAELEDSGVYFCASSQGNPLEQYFGPGTRLTVT.

This clonotype was detected only a few times. V is TRBV20-1 and J is TRBJ2-5, with 7 bases matching TRBD2. Per germline, CDR1 DFQATT and CDR2 SNEGSKA (reference sequence). V gave up 0 bases and J gave up 4 bases; unmatched junction bases: 8. This CDR3 is 15 amino acids long. The CDR3 coding sequence is TGCAGTGCTAGAGATCTCGACGGGAGGACAGAGACCCAGTACTTC. It codes for CSARDLDGRTETQYF.

As DNA, the CDR3 is TGTGCCTGGAGAAAGACGGGAGAGCAGTACTTC. Its translation is CAWRKTGEQYF. The rearrangement uses TRBV30 and TRBJ2-7; a possible D gene is TRBD2 (5 bases). V lost 3 bases to trimming and J lost 7 bases, with 10 bases between them. Germline V gives CDR1 GTSNPN, CDR2 SVGIG (reference sequence). The CDR3 has 11 amino acids.

This chain links TRBV6-5 with TRBJ1-2; no clear D. V was cut by 3 bases and J by 4 bases, with 15 bases left in between. This CDR3 contains 15 residues. The V gene's germline CDR1 is MNHEY and CDR2 SVGAGI. The CDR3 bases are TGTGCCAGCAGTTATCCATCGGTTAGCCCCTATGGCTACACCTTC. Translation gives CASSYPSVSPYGYTF.